The rows below give T cell receptor beta chains drawn from one sample of a study of blood T cell repertoires in COVID-19. Using immunoSEQ multiplex PCR, the repertoire was profiled, and TCRdb retains in-frame clones only, with some absent. The sample has roughly 240,000 clones; less than 90% are singletons. Sample: peripheral blood. Receptors originate from a man aged 55 to 70 who had recovered from COVID-19. The CDR3 runs from the conserved cysteine through the conserved F or W. Fields, in order: clone size, CDR3 length, D gene, V gene, J gene, CDR3 protein, CDR3 DNA. The D gene is left open where the match is weak. The listing skips clone size in some rows; elsewhere it reads once, few, many or a size class.

clone_size: -
cdr3_length: 16
d_call: TRBD1
v_call: TRBV6-6
j_call: TRBJ1-4
cdr3_aa: CASRAGTGALNEKLFF
cdr3_nt: TGTGCCAGCAGGGCCGGGACAGGGGCCCTTAATGAAAAACTGTTTTTT

clone_size: -
cdr3_length: 15
d_call: TRBD1
v_call: TRBV4-1
j_call: TRBJ2-7
cdr3_aa: CASSHARTGDYEQYF
cdr3_nt: TGCGCCAGCAGCCATGCCAGGACAGGGGACTACGAGCAGTACTTC

clone_size: -
cdr3_length: 17
d_call: -
v_call: TRBV6-1
j_call: TRBJ2-3
cdr3_aa: CASSVLPQARWADTQYF
cdr3_nt: TGTGCCAGCAGTGTTCTTCCCCAGGCCCGTTGGGCAGATACGCAGTATTTT

clone_size: many
cdr3_length: 15
d_call: -
v_call: TRBV5-1
j_call: TRBJ2-3
cdr3_aa: CATSGAGKGADTQYF
cdr3_nt: TGCGCCACCAGTGGAGCAGGGAAGGGGGCAGATACGCAGTATTTT

clone_size: -
cdr3_length: 17
d_call: TRBD2
v_call: TRBV7-9
j_call: TRBJ2-3
cdr3_aa: CASSLSLSGGGTDTQYF
cdr3_nt: TGTGCCAGCAGCTTATCCTTAAGCGGGGGAGGCACAGATACGCAGTATTTT

clone_size: -
cdr3_length: 14
d_call: TRBD1
v_call: TRBV2
j_call: TRBJ1-2
cdr3_aa: CASTKEKQGAGYTF
cdr3_nt: TGTGCCAGCACCAAGGAAAAACAGGGGGCTGGCTACACCTTC

clone_size: -
cdr3_length: 16
d_call: TRBD1
v_call: TRBV3-1/TRBV3-2
j_call: TRBJ1-2
cdr3_aa: CASSQDGQGSNYGYTF
cdr3_nt: TGTGCCAGCAGCCAAGATGGACAGGGGTCTAACTATGGCTACACCTTC

clone_size: -
cdr3_length: 16
d_call: -
v_call: TRBV4-1
j_call: TRBJ2-1
cdr3_aa: CASSQADAAANNEQFF
cdr3_nt: TGCGCCAGCAGCCAAGCGGACGCAGCGGCAAACAATGAGCAGTTCTTC

clone_size: -
cdr3_length: 15
d_call: -
v_call: TRBV4-1
j_call: TRBJ2-7
cdr3_aa: CASSQGVGGTYEQYF
cdr3_nt: TGCGCCAGCAGCCAGGGGGTGGGGGGTACCTACGAGCAGTACTTC

clone_size: -
cdr3_length: 14
d_call: -
v_call: TRBV5-1
j_call: TRBJ2-2
cdr3_aa: CASSLVQGTGELFF
cdr3_nt: TGCGCCAGCAGCCTGGTACAGGGCACCGGGGAGCTGTTTTTT

clone_size: -
cdr3_length: 15
d_call: TRBD2
v_call: TRBV9
j_call: TRBJ2-1
cdr3_aa: CASSGRTSGGSEQFF
cdr3_nt: TGTGCCAGCAGCGGACGGACTAGCGGGGGGAGTGAGCAGTTCTTC

clone_size: -
cdr3_length: 14
d_call: TRBD2
v_call: TRBV7-9
j_call: TRBJ2-7
cdr3_aa: CASGTIAGAYEQYF
cdr3_nt: TGTGCCAGCGGAACAATAGCGGGAGCCTACGAGCAGTACTTC

clone_size: -
cdr3_length: 12
d_call: -
v_call: TRBV12-3/TRBV12-4
j_call: TRBJ2-2
cdr3_aa: CASSLSVWELFF
cdr3_nt: TGTGCCAGCAGTTTATCGGTTTGGGAGCTGTTTTTT

clone_size: -
cdr3_length: 13
d_call: -
v_call: TRBV7-8
j_call: TRBJ1-1
cdr3_aa: CASSLGGQPEAFF
cdr3_nt: TGTGCCAGCAGCTTAGGGGGACAACCTGAAGCTTTCTTT

clone_size: -
cdr3_length: 17
d_call: TRBD1
v_call: TRBV7-9
j_call: TRBJ1-5
cdr3_aa: CASSLGGGGYSNQPQHF
cdr3_nt: TGTGCCAGCAGCTTAGGTGGAGGGGGCTATAGCAATCAGCCCCAGCATTTT

clone_size: few
cdr3_length: 13
d_call: -
v_call: TRBV28
j_call: TRBJ2-1
cdr3_aa: CASSLAADNEQFF
cdr3_nt: TGTGCCAGCAGTTTAGCGGCAGACAATGAGCAGTTCTTC

clone_size: few
cdr3_length: 12
d_call: TRBD2
v_call: TRBV6-5
j_call: TRBJ2-1
cdr3_aa: CASRLHSGGTFF
cdr3_nt: TGTGCCAGCAGACTCCATAGCGGGGGGACGTTCTTC

clone_size: -
cdr3_length: 15
d_call: -
v_call: TRBV6-5
j_call: TRBJ1-1
cdr3_aa: CASSSTPGGNTEAFF
cdr3_nt: TGTGCCAGCAGTTCCACCCCGGGAGGGAACACTGAAGCTTTCTTT

clone_size: -
cdr3_length: 16
d_call: TRBD1
v_call: TRBV7-8
j_call: TRBJ1-2
cdr3_aa: CASSSGRTGGDYGYTF
cdr3_nt: TGTGCCAGCAGCTCCGGCAGGACAGGGGGGGACTATGGCTACACCTTC

clone_size: -
cdr3_length: 15
d_call: TRBD1
v_call: TRBV11-2
j_call: TRBJ1-5
cdr3_aa: CASSPPGTGNQPQHF
cdr3_nt: TGTGCCAGCAGCCCACCCGGGACAGGGAATCAGCCCCAGCATTTT

clone_size: -
cdr3_length: 10
d_call: -
v_call: TRBV20-1
j_call: TRBJ1-2
cdr3_aa: CSALIYGYTF
cdr3_nt: TGCAGTGCTTTAATCTATGGCTACACCTTC

clone_size: -
cdr3_length: 13
d_call: -
v_call: TRBV6-1
j_call: TRBJ1-2
cdr3_aa: CASSETENYGYTF
cdr3_nt: TGTGCCAGCAGTGAAACAGAGAACTATGGCTACACCTTC

clone_size: -
cdr3_length: 17
d_call: TRBD1
v_call: TRBV6-6
j_call: TRBJ1-2
cdr3_aa: CASSPLSGQGAANGYTF
cdr3_nt: TGTGCCAGCAGTCCTCTCTCGGGACAGGGGGCAGCGAATGGCTACACCTTC

clone_size: -
cdr3_length: 13
d_call: TRBD1
v_call: TRBV28
j_call: TRBJ2-1
cdr3_aa: CASWGTGSNEQFF
cdr3_nt: TGTGCCAGCTGGGGGACAGGGTCGAATGAGCAGTTCTTC

clone_size: -
cdr3_length: 14
d_call: -
v_call: TRBV30
j_call: TRBJ2-1
cdr3_aa: CAWSPFLGGNEQFF
cdr3_nt: TGTGCCTGGAGTCCATTTCTCGGGGGCAATGAGCAGTTCTTC

clone_size: -
cdr3_length: 15
d_call: TRBD1
v_call: TRBV7-2
j_call: TRBJ1-5
cdr3_aa: CASSRTGGSGQPQHF
cdr3_nt: TGTGCCAGCAGCCGGACAGGGGGCTCGGGTCAGCCCCAGCATTTT

clone_size: -
cdr3_length: 11
d_call: -
v_call: TRBV5-6
j_call: TRBJ1-2
cdr3_aa: CASSGPGGYTF
cdr3_nt: TGTGCCAGCAGCGGTCCAGGGGGCTACACCTTC

clone_size: -
cdr3_length: 14
d_call: -
v_call: TRBV7-9
j_call: TRBJ2-3
cdr3_aa: CASSTGTSTDTQYF
cdr3_nt: TGTGCCAGCAGCACCGGGACTAGCACAGATACGCAGTATTTT

clone_size: -
cdr3_length: 15
d_call: -
v_call: TRBV7-8
j_call: TRBJ1-2
cdr3_aa: CASSLGGSSNYGYTF
cdr3_nt: TGTGCCAGCAGCCTAGGCGGCAGCTCTAACTATGGCTACACCTTC

clone_size: -
cdr3_length: 14
d_call: TRBD1
v_call: TRBV2
j_call: TRBJ1-1
cdr3_aa: CASSKQGVGTEAFF
cdr3_nt: TGTGCCAGCAGTAAACAGGGGGTGGGCACTGAAGCTTTCTTT

clone_size: -
cdr3_length: 16
d_call: -
v_call: TRBV27
j_call: TRBJ2-3
cdr3_aa: CASSSTAGRGWDTQYF
cdr3_nt: TGTGCCAGCAGTTCAACCGCGGGGCGGGGTTGGGATACGCAGTATTTT

clone_size: -
cdr3_length: 11
d_call: -
v_call: TRBV10-3
j_call: TRBJ2-5
cdr3_aa: CAISASETQYF
cdr3_nt: TGTGCCATCAGTGCATCAGAGACCCAGTACTTC

clone_size: few
cdr3_length: 13
d_call: TRBD2
v_call: TRBV9
j_call: TRBJ2-7
cdr3_aa: CASSLGTSGEQYF
cdr3_nt: TGTGCCAGCAGCCTTGGGACTAGCGGCGAGCAGTACTTC

clone_size: -
cdr3_length: 18
d_call: -
v_call: TRBV19
j_call: TRBJ1-5
cdr3_aa: CASSTGRGGQYSNQPQHF
cdr3_nt: TGTGCCAGTAGTACGGGGCGTGGGGGCCAGTATAGCAATCAGCCCCAGCATTTT

clone_size: -
cdr3_length: 15
d_call: TRBD2
v_call: TRBV27
j_call: TRBJ2-1
cdr3_aa: CASSGVSGRFNEQFF
cdr3_nt: TGTGCCAGCAGTGGGGTTAGCGGGAGATTCAATGAGCAGTTCTTC

clone_size: -
cdr3_length: 14
d_call: -
v_call: TRBV7-9
j_call: TRBJ2-3
cdr3_aa: CASSLALYGDTQYF
cdr3_nt: TGTGCCAGCAGCTTAGCACTATACGGAGATACGCAGTATTTT

clone_size: -
cdr3_length: 15
d_call: TRBD1
v_call: TRBV6-2/TRBV6-3
j_call: TRBJ2-7
cdr3_aa: CASSRDRVSSYEQYF
cdr3_nt: TGTGCCAGCAGTCGGGACAGGGTGAGCTCCTACGAGCAGTACTTC

clone_size: -
cdr3_length: 13
d_call: -
v_call: TRBV5-1
j_call: TRBJ2-5
cdr3_aa: CASSLDVRETQYF
cdr3_nt: TGCGCCAGCAGCTTGGACGTCCGGGAGACCCAGTACTTC

clone_size: -
cdr3_length: 16
d_call: TRBD1
v_call: TRBV28
j_call: TRBJ1-2
cdr3_aa: CASSLATGAVDYGYTF
cdr3_nt: TGTGCCAGCAGTTTAGCCACAGGGGCGGTCGACTATGGCTACACCTTC

clone_size: -
cdr3_length: 15
d_call: TRBD1
v_call: TRBV7-9
j_call: TRBJ2-5
cdr3_aa: CASSTGTGGLGTQYF
cdr3_nt: TGTGCCAGCAGCACCGGGACAGGGGGTTTGGGGACCCAGTACTTC

clone_size: -
cdr3_length: 14
d_call: -
v_call: TRBV2
j_call: TRBJ2-3
cdr3_aa: CASSKTGGTDTQYF
cdr3_nt: TGTGCCAGCAGTAAGACGGGGGGCACAGATACGCAGTATTTT

clone_size: -
cdr3_length: 11
d_call: -
v_call: TRBV3-1/TRBV3-2
j_call: TRBJ2-1
cdr3_aa: CASSQGLEQFF
cdr3_nt: TGTGCCAGCAGCCAAGGGCTCGAGCAGTTCTTC

clone_size: few
cdr3_length: 15
d_call: TRBD1
v_call: TRBV5-5
j_call: TRBJ1-3
cdr3_aa: CASSWGQATGNTIYF
cdr3_nt: TGTGCCAGCAGCTGGGGACAGGCGACTGGAAACACCATATATTTT

clone_size: -
cdr3_length: 12
d_call: -
v_call: TRBV5-1
j_call: TRBJ1-2
cdr3_aa: CASSPVNYGYTF
cdr3_nt: TGCGCCAGCAGCCCCGTTAACTATGGCTACACCTTC

clone_size: -
cdr3_length: 13
d_call: -
v_call: TRBV6-5
j_call: TRBJ2-7
cdr3_aa: CASSYYREGEQYF
cdr3_nt: TGTGCCAGCAGTTACTACAGGGAGGGCGAGCAGTACTTC

clone_size: -
cdr3_length: 14
d_call: -
v_call: TRBV24-1
j_call: TRBJ2-1
cdr3_aa: CATSLTGLGDEQFF
cdr3_nt: TGTGCCACCAGTCTCACGGGACTCGGCGATGAGCAGTTCTTC

clone_size: -
cdr3_length: 13
d_call: TRBD1
v_call: TRBV25-1
j_call: TRBJ1-2
cdr3_aa: CASSEGTGRGYTF
cdr3_nt: TGTGCCAGCAGTGAGGGGACAGGTCGTGGCTACACCTTC

clone_size: few
cdr3_length: 13
d_call: TRBD1
v_call: TRBV11-2
j_call: TRBJ1-6
cdr3_aa: CASSSLRTGSLHF
cdr3_nt: TGTGCCAGCAGCTCCCTTAGGACAGGATCCCTCCACTTT

clone_size: -
cdr3_length: 16
d_call: TRBD2
v_call: TRBV5-4
j_call: TRBJ2-1
cdr3_aa: CASSRALARGENEQFF
cdr3_nt: TGTGCCAGCAGCCGAGCCCTGGCGCGGGGGGAGAATGAGCAGTTCTTC

clone_size: -
cdr3_length: 13
d_call: TRBD1
v_call: TRBV28
j_call: TRBJ2-7
cdr3_aa: CASSYRGSYEQYF
cdr3_nt: TGTGCCAGCAGTTACAGGGGAAGCTACGAGCAGTACTTC